The TCR beta chain under discussion was sequenced for a study of follicular helper T cells after annual influenza vaccination (dated by TCRdb to about 2017). For the wider study: After each seasonal influenza vaccination, blood samples were collected on days 0, 7 and 28. The 2015 samples were processed right after collection, while the 2013-2014 samples were cryopreserved. To study recall of cTfh clones, some subjects were followed through successive annual vaccinations in the 2013-2014, 2014-2015 and 2015-2016 seasons. Multi-year samples were obtained from 6 or 7 subjects, with two vaccination seasons covered for a few subjects and three seasons covered for two subjects. One week after vaccination, a second recruited cohort of roughly 12 subjects (Table S1) displayed a similar ICOS+CD38+ cTfh response. The research as a whole found: Successive annual vaccinations recalled a recurring oligoclonal ICOS+CD38+ cTfh response that included tetramer and AIM influenza-specific clonotypes. ICOS+CD38+ cTfh clonality correlated with the frequency of that population, and its change correlated with the change in circulating plasmablast frequency. Day 7 ICOS+CD38+ clones were most often found later in ICOS-CD38- cTfh, suggesting that subset may serve as a memory reservoir. Rare clonotypes could not be sampled because productive TCRB sequences were recovered from only about 9-20% of the analyzed cells. In evaluating whether influenza clones were enriched, the possibility that the far larger non-cTfh compartments were undersampled could not be ruled out.

As to this clone: The clone's antigen remains unknown. No base quality values were provided; no much bigger clone lies one nucleotide off. In the same sample, other DNA sequences code for this CDR3.

Its CDR3 holds 15 amino acids, cysteine through phenylalanine. Of all the DNA, just the CDR3 is kept, 45 bases in frame from base 1. CDR1 and CDR2 (SEHNR, FQNEAQ) derive from the germline V gene (reference sequence). Germline trimming: 1 base from V, 4 bases from J; junction bases outside gene matches: 3. This specimen's time point label, per the study, means: 2015-2016 season, pre-vaccination. Adults were given seasonal inactivated influenza vaccine (Fluvarix), and sorted blood CD4 subsets were followed by TCRB sequencing before and after vaccination. To be eligible, subjects had to be community-dwelling and could not have received an influenza vaccine during the previous 6 months. Exclusions included influenza vaccine contraindications, substance abuse, HIV/AIDS, active malignancy, immunomodulatory medication and active illness such as respiratory infection. Per time point, between roughly 35 and 100 mL of blood was sampled. Ficoll-Paque PLUS or SepMate separation was used to isolate PBMC. As a non-Tfh comparison subset, CXCR5- memory CD4 T cells were sorted. Before DNA extraction, cell subsets were sorted from PBMC on a BD FACS Aria.

Preparation of the library involved the immunoSEQ multiplex PCR assay. Adaptive Biotechnologies carried out TCRB amplification, library preparation, sequencing and preliminary bioinformatics at Survey level resolution. The source study handled its data this way. In R, clonality was calculated as 1 minus the normalized Shannon entropy, and the Gini index was computed using the R package ineq. Overlap score was the summed counts of shared sequences divided by total counts of all sequences in both compared samples. The significance of shared clonotypes was tested with Fisher's exact test, assuming a theoretical repertoire of 10^7 TCRB sequences. TCRdb provides this immuneACCESS table in a form limited to in-frame rearrangements. Some clones are lacking; in checked studies, under half of them reflect an unresolved V gene, and why the rest are absent is not known. For V, J and clone size, that table is used; D and trimming come from the DNA. Counted in this sample were approximately 13,000 clones; 78% of them appeared once. Together, the top ten hold 0.4% to 0.55% of the sample.

The specimen comprised CXCR5- memory CD4+ T cells sorted from blood, sampled on the day of influenza vaccination. The cell subset or site label, as the study defines it: CXCR5- memory CD4 T cells. The V gene is TRBV7-9 and the J gene is TRBJ2-5, with 10 bases in between that match TRBD2. The source of this sequence is an adult who received the influenza vaccine. The nucleotides are TGTGCCAGCAGCTTAGTCACTAGCGGGGCAGAGACCCAGTACTTC. Translated, it reads CASSLVTSGAETQYF.